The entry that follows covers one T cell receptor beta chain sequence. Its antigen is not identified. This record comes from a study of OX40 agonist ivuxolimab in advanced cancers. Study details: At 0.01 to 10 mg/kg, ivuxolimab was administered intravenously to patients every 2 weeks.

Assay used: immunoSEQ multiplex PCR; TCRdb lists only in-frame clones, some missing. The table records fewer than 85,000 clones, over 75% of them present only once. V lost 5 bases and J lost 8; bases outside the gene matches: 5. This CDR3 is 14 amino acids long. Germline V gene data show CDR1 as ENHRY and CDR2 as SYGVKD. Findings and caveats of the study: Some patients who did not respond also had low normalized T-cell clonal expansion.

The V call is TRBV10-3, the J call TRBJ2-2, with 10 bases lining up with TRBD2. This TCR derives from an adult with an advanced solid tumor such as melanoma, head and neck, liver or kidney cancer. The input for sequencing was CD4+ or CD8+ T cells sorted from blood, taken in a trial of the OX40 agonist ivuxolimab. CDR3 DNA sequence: TGTGCCATCAGTAGAGGACTAGCGGAGGGGGAGCTGTTTTTT. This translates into CAISRGLAEGELFF.